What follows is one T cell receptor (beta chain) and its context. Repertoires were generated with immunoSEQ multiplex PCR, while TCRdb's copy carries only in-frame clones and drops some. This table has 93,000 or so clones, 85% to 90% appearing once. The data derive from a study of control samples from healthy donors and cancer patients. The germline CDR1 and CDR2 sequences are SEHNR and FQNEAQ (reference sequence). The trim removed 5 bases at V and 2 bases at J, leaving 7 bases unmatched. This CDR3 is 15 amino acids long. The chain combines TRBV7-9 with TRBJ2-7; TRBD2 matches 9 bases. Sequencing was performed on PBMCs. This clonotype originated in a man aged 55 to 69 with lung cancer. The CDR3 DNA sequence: TGTGCCAGCAGCCGGGGGGCTAGCGGGGCCTACGAGCAGTACTTC. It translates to CASSRGASGAYEQYF.